This TCR beta chain came from a study of lymphopenia after photon versus proton radiotherapy. Study results and caveats: Proton therapy kept repertoires fairly stable, unlike photons, which gained effector/memory cells. Survival link was tested only in deceased patients; proton benefit remains a possibility.

The CDR3 length is 13 residues. The J segment lost 5 bases and the V segment lost 8 bases, leaving 7 bases of the junction unmatched. Looked up from germline, CDR1 is SNHLY and CDR2 is FYNNEI. This clone was detected only a few times. Antigen specificity is unknown. Assay used: immunoSEQ multiplex PCR; TCRdb lists only in-frame clones, some missing. The sample includes approximately 22,000 clones, about 84% seen only once; the top ten take around 21%. The specimen comprised peripheral blood, sampled from a patient treated with proton-based radiotherapy. This rearrangement joins TRBV2 to TRBJ2-7, with 9 nucleotides matching TRBD1. This TCR was recovered from a woman between 65 and 79 years old with pancreatic cancer. The chain's CDR3 is CASGGQGPHEQYF. For the CDR3, the DNA is TGTGCCAGCGGGGGACAGGGCCCCCACGAGCAGTACTTC.